This T cell receptor beta chain originates from a study of blood T cell repertoires in COVID-19. For the study at large: Material from acute and convalescent COVID-19 was sourced from the United States, Italy and Spain. T cells, B-cell-depleted T cells, or PBMCs provided the cDNA or gDNA that served as material.

Germline trimming cut 1 base from V and 0 bases from J; bases unmatched to any gene: 0. The germline gives CDR1 SGDLS, CDR2 YYNGEE. The length of the CDR3 is 16 residues. In the authors' workflow: Amplifying reference gene primers gave estimates of nucleated cell counts. Sequencing was performed with immunoSEQ multiplex PCR; in TCRdb, only in-frame clones are kept and a portion is missing. V and J calls and clone size are as listed in that table; D and trimming were resolved from the DNA. Among some 98,000 clones, over 70% were seen once, and the ten largest hold around 20%. This receptor was obtained from a human donor in a cohort sampled during active COVID-19. The sample was peripheral blood. The chain recombines TRBV9 with TRBJ2-6, with 8 bases identical to TRBD1. CDR3 region: CASSVTGGSGANVLTF. CDR3 DNA sequence: TGTGCCAGCAGCGTAACAGGGGGCTCTGGGGCCAACGTCCTGACTTTC.